A selection of T cell receptor beta chains follows, all from one sample in a study of T cells in Graves' hyperthyroidism and ophthalmopathy. One entry per CDR3 protein results from TCRdb running MiXCR on the multiplex PCR reads. The table includes around 620,000 distinct CDR3 sequences, about half detected once. Specimen: peripheral blood or thyroid tissue (not recorded which). All receptors come from an adult woman with Graves' disease, either hyperthyroidism or ophthalmopathy (not recorded which). Both conserved end residues are part of each CDR3. Each record gives: clone size, J gene, D gene, V gene, CDR3 DNA, CDR3 protein. D genes are given only for firm matches. Size tells how often a clone was seen (once, few, many) or the class of an expanded clone, and some rows leave it out.

- | TRBJ2-2 | - | TRBV3-1 | TGTGCCAGCAGCCAACTAGGGGCCGGGGAGCTGTTTTTT | CASSQLGAGELFF
many | TRBJ1-5 | - | TRBV5-5 | TGTGCCAGCAGCTTGCGGCCGGAGTGGGTGCCCCAGCATTTT | CASSLRPEWVPQHF
once | TRBJ1-5 | - | TRBV25-1 | TGTGCCTGCAGTGTTTGGCGGACGGATGGCAATCAGCCCCAGCATTTT | CACSVWRTDGNQPQHF
many | TRBJ2-7 | TRBD1 | TRBV7-9 | TGTGCCAGCAGCTCCCCCGGGCAGGGGGCTAACGAGCAGTACTTC | CASSSPGQGANEQYF
- | TRBJ1-2 | - | TRBV20-1 | TGCAGTGCTAACCCCGGAGATATTGAGTGGGGCTACACCTTC | CSANPGDIEWGYTF
few | TRBJ2-2 | - | TRBV30 | TGTGCTACTCCCCGCCAAATGGGTCAAAAGCTGTTTTTT | CATPRQMGQKLFF
- | TRBJ1-4 | - | TRBV4-1 | TGCGCCAGCAGCCAAGATCTAGCAATGGGGGCTGGGGAAAAACTGTTTTTT | CASSQDLAMGAGEKLFF
- | TRBJ2-7 | - | TRBV7-2 | TGTGCCAGCAGCAATAGCGGTCTCTACGAGCAGTACTTC | CASSNSGLYEQYF
once | TRBJ1-1 | TRBD1 | TRBV5-1 | TGCGCCAGCAGCTTGGAGGGGGCATACATGAACACTGAAGCTTTCTTT | CASSLEGAYMNTEAFF
many | TRBJ2-7 | TRBD1 | TRBV7-9 | TGTGCCAGCAGCGTCCCCGGGACAGGGTATCACGAGCAGTACTTC | CASSVPGTGYHEQYF
many | TRBJ1-1 | - | TRBV25-1 | TGTGCCAGCAGCCCAATAGACAGAAAGTACACTGAAGCTTTCTTT | CASSPIDRKYTEAFF
many | TRBJ2-7 | TRBD1 | TRBV10-3 | TGTGCCATCAGTTGGGACAGACCCTACGAGCAGTACTTC | CAISWDRPYEQYF
once | TRBJ1-3 | - | TRBV7-2 | TGTGCCAGCAGCCCTCAGAACGCAGCCGGAAACACCATATATTTT | CASSPQNAAGNTIYF
many | TRBJ1-6 | - | TRBV12-3/TRBV12-4 | TGTGCCAGCAGTCCTCATTTAACAGCCACCTATAATTCACCCCTCCACTTT | CASSPHLTATYNSPLHF
- | TRBJ2-5 | - | TRBV7-2 | TGTGCCAGCGGAGGGCCTCAAGAGACCCAGTACTTC | CASGGPQETQYF
many | TRBJ1-1 | TRBD1 | TRBV7-3 | TGTGCCAGCAGCTTAACGGGACAGGGGACTGAAGCTTTCTTT | CASSLTGQGTEAFF
- | TRBJ1-2 | TRBD1 | TRBV11-3 | TGTGCCAGCAGCCCACCGGGACAGGGGAGTGCGGGCTACACCTTC | CASSPPGQGSAGYTF
once | TRBJ2-5 | - | TRBV9 | TGTGCCAGCAGCGGTCCACGCCAAGAGACCCAGTACTTC | CASSGPRQETQYF
- | TRBJ1-6 | - | TRBV29-1 | TGCAGCGTCCTAGACGGAGATAATTCACCCCTCCACTTT | CSVLDGDNSPLHF
many | TRBJ1-3 | - | TRBV29-1 | TGCAGCGTTGCCGTCAGGGTAGGAAACACCATATATTTT | CSVAVRVGNTIYF
once | TRBJ2-7 | TRBD2 | TRBV6-1 | TGTGCCAGCAGCCAAACTAGCGGGAGGGCCTACGAGCAGTACTTC | CASSQTSGRAYEQYF
few | TRBJ2-5 | - | TRBV20-1 | TGCAGCGTTGGGGGCCCCCAAGAGACCCAGTACTTC | CSVGGPQETQYF
many | TRBJ2-3 | TRBD1 | TRBV10-3 | TGTGCCATCGGGCGACAGGGGAGAACAGATACGCAGTATTTT | CAIGRQGRTDTQYF
few | TRBJ1-4 | - | TRBV5-4 | TGTGCCAGCGGTACAGGGTTTAATGAAAAACTGTTTTTT | CASGTGFNEKLFF
- | TRBJ2-7 | TRBD2 | TRBV15 | TGTGCCACCAGCAGCGGACTAGCGGATGATGTAAATGAGCAGTACTTC | CATSSGLADDVNEQYF
- | TRBJ1-5 | - | TRBV19 | TGTGCCAGTAAGACGGGGTCTCAGCCCCAGCATTTT | CASKTGSQPQHF
many | TRBJ1-5 | - | TRBV20-1 | TGCAGTGCGCCGAGGGGGGGTAGCAATCAGCCCCAGCATTTT | CSAPRGGSNQPQHF
- | TRBJ2-3 | - | TRBV10-3 | TGTGCCATCAGTGTACCGGAGGGTACGCAGTATTTT | CAISVPEGTQYF
few | TRBJ2-5 | TRBD2 | TRBV20-1 | TGCAGTGCTAGGAGTCGCTTGACTAGGGTTAGCGGGAGGGAGACCCAGTACTTC | CSARSRLTRVSGRETQYF
- | TRBJ2-2 | - | TRBV7-9 | TGTGCCAGCAGCCGACTTGGAGTGGACACCGGGGAGCTGTTTTTT | CASSRLGVDTGELFF
many | TRBJ1-2 | - | TRBV20-1 | TGCAGTGCTATTGGGAACTATGGCTACACCTTC | CSAIGNYGYTF
once | TRBJ1-1 | - | TRBV7-9 | TGTGCCAGCAGCTCTGGGGGGACGCTAGGTGAAGCTTTCTTT | CASSSGGTLGEAFF
- | TRBJ2-5 | - | TRBV7-6 | TGTGCCAGCAGCTTTTGGACAGATCAAGAGACCCAGTACTTC | CASSFWTDQETQYF
- | TRBJ2-5 | TRBD2 | TRBV29-1 | TGCAGCGGATGGACTAGCGGGAGGCAAGAGACCCAGTACTTC | CSGWTSGRQETQYF
- | TRBJ2-5 | TRBD1 | TRBV20-1 | TGCAGTGCGCAGGGGGTGAGTGGATGGACCCAGTACTTC | CSAQGVSGWTQYF
- | TRBJ1-2 | - | TRBV25-1 | TGTGCCTGCAGTGAAGTGGGCAGATCTAACTATGGCTACACCTTC | CACSEVGRSNYGYTF
many | TRBJ2-5 | - | TRBV5-5 | TGTGCCTCGGGAGGGACAGGGGAGACCCAGTACTTC | CASGGTGETQYF
- | TRBJ2-6 | - | TRBV20-1 | TGCAGTGCTTCTACCCCGACTTTC | CSASTPTF
many | TRBJ1-4 | - | TRBV7-2 | TGTGCCAGCAGCCCCAGAGGGGGGCGCAGCGAAAAACTGTTTTTT | CASSPRGGRSEKLFF
- | TRBJ1-5 | - | TRBV10-2 | TGCGCCAGCAGTCGATGGACCCAGGGGATAGGGCCCCAGCATTTT | CASSRWTQGIGPQHF